The 12 T cell receptor beta chains below all came from one sample that was sequenced in a study of blood T cell repertoires in COVID-19. Generated by immunoSEQ multiplex PCR, the TCRdb table keeps only in-frame clones and is missing some. The profile shows 20,000 to 25,000 clones, approximately 90% of them singletons. Material for sequencing was peripheral blood. These receptors originate from a woman older than 75 with active COVID-19.

The chain is built from TRBV6-1 and TRBJ1-2, with a weak D call TRBD1 (6 bases). The germline gives CDR1 MNHNS, CDR2 SASEGT. The CDR3 has 13 residues. Trimming pared 2 bases from V and 8 bases from J, leaving 12 bases between. The CDR3 coding sequence is TGTGCCAGCAGTGAAACAGGGAGGGACGGCTACACCTTC. Amino acid sequence: CASSETGRDGYTF.

The J gene is TRBJ2-3, the V gene TRBV19; tentative D call: TRBD2 (5 bases). Germline V gene data show CDR1 as LNHDA and CDR2 as SQIVND (reference sequence). This CDR3 is 15 amino acids long. Trimming cost V 7 bases and J 6 bases, with 20 bases left between them. The CDR3 DNA follows: TGTGCCAGTAAAGGGAGACTAACAGCGTCGGATACGCAGTATTTT. Translating gives CASKGRLTASDTQYF.

V gene TRBV11-2 combines with J gene TRBJ2-3; possibly TRBD2 for D (6 bases). The CDR3 extends over 16 amino acids. Trimming pared 4 bases from V and 0 bases from J, leaving 14 bases between. Germline values: CDR1 SGHAT, CDR2 FQNNGV. For the CDR3, the DNA is TGTGCCAGCAGCTCCCCCGGCGGGGCTAGCACAGATACGCAGTATTTT. The encoded protein is CASSSPGGASTDTQYF.

The chain carries TRBV30 and TRBJ2-3, with TRBD2 identical over 7 bases. Germline V gene sequence: CDR1 GTSNPN, CDR2 SVGIG (reference sequence). This CDR3 region has 14 residues. Trimming at V came to 4 bases and at J to 2 bases, leaving 6 bases not matched to a gene. This CDR3 reads CAWNSGAYTDTQYF. The CDR3 DNA sequence: TGTGCCTGGAACAGCGGGGCCTACACAGATACGCAGTATTTT.

The rearrangement joins TRBV10-3 to TRBJ1-1, with 8 bases lining up with TRBD1. The CDR3 totals 14 residues. Trimming cost V 0 bases and J 6 bases; bases outside gene matches: 3. Germline-derived CDR1 and CDR2 are ENHRY and SYGVKD. The CDR3 DNA is TGTGCCATCAGTGAGTCGACACAGGGGGCTGAAGCTTTCTTT. The encoded protein is CAISESTQGAEAFF.

In nucleotides, the CDR3 is TGTGCCAGCAGCTTAGGGGGAGGTGTCCAAGAGACCCAGTACTTC. As protein: CASSLGGGVQETQYF. This chain links TRBV7-2 with TRBJ2-5; D is perhaps TRBD2 (6 bases). Trimming cost V 1 base and J 1 base, with 10 bases left between them. The germline gives CDR1 SGHTA, CDR2 FQGNSA. This CDR3 has 15 residues.

This rearrangement joins TRBV24-1 to TRBJ2-7, with 7 positions matching TRBD1. With 8 bases clipped from V and 3 bases from J, the junction kept 9 bases outside the gene matches. The CDR3 contains 14 residues. From germline, CDR1 is KGHDR and CDR2 SFDVKD. The CDR3 sequence: CATTSGDSHYEQYF. CDR3 in DNA: TGTGCCACCACCTCAGGGGACAGCCACTACGAGCAGTACTTC.

This sequence joins TRBV2 and TRBJ1-5; D is possibly TRBD1 (5 bases). Trimming removed 9 bases at V and 6 bases at J, with 18 bases between. The germline CDR1 and CDR2 sequences are SNHLY and FYNNEI. The CDR3 runs 14 residues. The CDR3 nucleotides read TGTGCCAGGGGGGACCCCGGAGGGAGTCAGCCCCAGCATTTT. Its protein product is CARGDPGGSQPQHF.

V and J are TRBV11-2 and TRBJ2-3, with 10 bases aligning to TRBD2. This CDR3 spans 15 amino acids. Germline V gene lookup returns CDR1 SGHAT and CDR2 FQNNGV. Trimming at V came to 3 bases and at J to 1 base, leaving 1 base not matched to a gene. The CDR3: CASSFTSGGTDTQYF. In nucleotides, the CDR3 is TGTGCCAGCAGCTTTACTAGCGGGGGCACAGATACGCAGTATTTT.

The chain recombines TRBV14 with TRBJ1-6; D is uncertain. The germline V and J ends were trimmed by 0 bases and 0 bases, with 12 bases remaining between them. This CDR3 contains 18 residues. Germline CDR1 reads SGHDN; CDR2 reads FVKESK. CDR3: CASSQDRRGSSYNSPLHF. CDR3 in DNA: TGTGCCAGCAGCCAAGATCGGCGCGGAAGCTCCTATAATTCACCCCTCCACTTT.

This rearrangement joins TRBV4-2 to TRBJ1-1, with a weak D call TRBD1 (6 bases). The germline CDR1 and CDR2 sequences are LGHNA and YNFKEQ. This CDR3 contains 19 residues. Trimming cost V 0 bases and J 0 bases, with 20 bases left between them. The chain's CDR3 is CASSQDKGTSDSMNTEAFF. Written as DNA, the CDR3 is TGTGCCAGCAGCCAAGATAAAGGGACATCGGATTCTATGAACACTGAAGCTTTCTTT.

The chain carries TRBV29-1 and TRBJ2-7, with 13 bases fitting TRBD2. With V trimmed by 4 bases and J by 9 bases, 6 bases remained unmatched. The CDR3 length is 13 residues. In germline, CDR1 is SQVTM, CDR2 ANQGSEA. CDR3 amino acids: CSVGTSGGSGQYF. In DNA form, the CDR3 reads TGCAGCGTTGGGACTAGCGGGGGCTCGGGGCAGTACTTC.